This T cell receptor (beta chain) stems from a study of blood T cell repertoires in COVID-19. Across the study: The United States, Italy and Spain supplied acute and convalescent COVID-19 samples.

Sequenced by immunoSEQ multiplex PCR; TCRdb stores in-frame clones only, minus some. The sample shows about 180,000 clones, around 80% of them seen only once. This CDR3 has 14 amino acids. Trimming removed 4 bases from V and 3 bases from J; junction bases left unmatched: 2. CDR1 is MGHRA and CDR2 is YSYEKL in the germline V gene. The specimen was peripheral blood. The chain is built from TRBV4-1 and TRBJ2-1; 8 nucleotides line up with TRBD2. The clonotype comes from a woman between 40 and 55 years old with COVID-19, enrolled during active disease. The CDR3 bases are TGCGCCAGCAGCCCACTAGCGGTCTACAATGAGCAGTTCTTC. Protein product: CASSPLAVYNEQFF.